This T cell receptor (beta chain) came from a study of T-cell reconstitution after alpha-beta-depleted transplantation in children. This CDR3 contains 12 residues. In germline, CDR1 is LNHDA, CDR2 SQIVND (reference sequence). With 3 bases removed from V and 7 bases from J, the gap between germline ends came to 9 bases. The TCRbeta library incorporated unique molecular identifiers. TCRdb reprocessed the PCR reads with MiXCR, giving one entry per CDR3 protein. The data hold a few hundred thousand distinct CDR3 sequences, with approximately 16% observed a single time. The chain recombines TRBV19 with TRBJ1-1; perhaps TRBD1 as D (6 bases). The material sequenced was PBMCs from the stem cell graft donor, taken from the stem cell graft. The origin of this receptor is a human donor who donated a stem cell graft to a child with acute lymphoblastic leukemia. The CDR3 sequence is CASSMMGHEAFF. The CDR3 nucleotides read TGTGCCAGTAGTATGATGGGACATGAAGCTTTCTTT.